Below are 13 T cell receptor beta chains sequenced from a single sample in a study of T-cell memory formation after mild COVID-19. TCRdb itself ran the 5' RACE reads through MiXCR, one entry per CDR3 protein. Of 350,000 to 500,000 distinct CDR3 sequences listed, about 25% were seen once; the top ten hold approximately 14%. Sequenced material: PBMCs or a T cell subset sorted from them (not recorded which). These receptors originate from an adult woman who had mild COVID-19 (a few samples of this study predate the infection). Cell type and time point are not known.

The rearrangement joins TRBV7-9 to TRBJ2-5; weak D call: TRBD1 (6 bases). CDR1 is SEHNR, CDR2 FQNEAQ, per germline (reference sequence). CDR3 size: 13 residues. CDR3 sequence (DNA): TGTGCGTCGACGGGACACTACCAAGAGACCCAGTACTTC. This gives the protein CASTGHYQETQYF.

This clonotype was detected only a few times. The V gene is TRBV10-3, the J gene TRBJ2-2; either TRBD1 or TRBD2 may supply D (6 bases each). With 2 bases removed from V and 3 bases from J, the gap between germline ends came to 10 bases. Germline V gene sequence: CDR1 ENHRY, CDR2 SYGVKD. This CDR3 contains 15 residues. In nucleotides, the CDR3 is TGTGCCATCAGTGAGGGGGGGCGACACACCGGGGAGCTGTTTTTT. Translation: CAISEGGRHTGELFF.

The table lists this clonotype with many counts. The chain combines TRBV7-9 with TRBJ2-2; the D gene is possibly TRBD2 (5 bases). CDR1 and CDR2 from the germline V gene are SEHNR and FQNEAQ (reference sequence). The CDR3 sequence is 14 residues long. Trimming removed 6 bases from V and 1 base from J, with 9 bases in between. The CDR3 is CASSAAGNTGELFF. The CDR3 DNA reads TGTGCCAGCAGTGCGGCGGGGAACACCGGGGAGCTGTTTTTT.

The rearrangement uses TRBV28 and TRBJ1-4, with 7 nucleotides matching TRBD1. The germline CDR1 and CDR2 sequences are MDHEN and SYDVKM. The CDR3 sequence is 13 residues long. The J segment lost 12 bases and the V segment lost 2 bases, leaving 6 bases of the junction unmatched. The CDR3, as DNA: TGTGCCAGCAGTTTAACCCTTGGGACAGAACTGTTTTTT. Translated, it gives CASSLTLGTELFF.

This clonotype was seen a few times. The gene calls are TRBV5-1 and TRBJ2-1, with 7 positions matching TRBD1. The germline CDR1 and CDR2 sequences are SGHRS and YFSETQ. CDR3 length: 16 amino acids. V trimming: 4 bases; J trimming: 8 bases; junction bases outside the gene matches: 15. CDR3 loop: CASSSRDRCAGDEQFF. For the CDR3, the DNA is TGCGCCAGCAGCAGCCGGGACAGATGTGCAGGAGATGAGCAGTTCTTC.

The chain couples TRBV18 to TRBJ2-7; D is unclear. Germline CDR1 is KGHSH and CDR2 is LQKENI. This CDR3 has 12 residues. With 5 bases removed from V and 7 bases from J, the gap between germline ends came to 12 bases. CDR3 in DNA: TGTGCCAGCTCATCCCCTCGACGGGAGCAGTACTTC. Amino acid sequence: CASSSPRREQYF.

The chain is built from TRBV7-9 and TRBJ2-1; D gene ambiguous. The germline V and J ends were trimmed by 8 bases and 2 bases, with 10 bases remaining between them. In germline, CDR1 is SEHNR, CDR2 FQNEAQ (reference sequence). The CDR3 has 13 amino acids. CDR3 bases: TGTGCCAGCCACTTGGAGCCCTACAATGAGCAGTTCTTC. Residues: CASHLEPYNEQFF.

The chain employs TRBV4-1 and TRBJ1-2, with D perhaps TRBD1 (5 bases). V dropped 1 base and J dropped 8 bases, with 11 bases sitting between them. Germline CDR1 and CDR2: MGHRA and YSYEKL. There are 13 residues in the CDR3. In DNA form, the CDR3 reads TGCGCCAGCAGCCAAGGAGAGGAGGGGGGCTACACCTTC. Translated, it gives CASSQGEEGGYTF.

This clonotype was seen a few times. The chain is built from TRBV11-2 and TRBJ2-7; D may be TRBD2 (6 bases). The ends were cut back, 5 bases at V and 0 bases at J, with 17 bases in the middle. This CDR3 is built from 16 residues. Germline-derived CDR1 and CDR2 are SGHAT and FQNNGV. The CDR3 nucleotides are TGTGCCAGCAGCGACCCCGGGACTGGGTCCTCCTACGAGCAGTACTTC. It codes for CASSDPGTGSSYEQYF.

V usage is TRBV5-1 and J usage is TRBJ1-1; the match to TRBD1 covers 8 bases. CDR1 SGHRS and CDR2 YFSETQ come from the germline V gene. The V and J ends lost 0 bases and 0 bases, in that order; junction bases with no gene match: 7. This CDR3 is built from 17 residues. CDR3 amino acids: CASSLVRQGRMNTEAFF. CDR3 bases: TGCGCCAGCAGCTTGGTCAGACAGGGGCGGATGAACACTGAAGCTTTCTTT.

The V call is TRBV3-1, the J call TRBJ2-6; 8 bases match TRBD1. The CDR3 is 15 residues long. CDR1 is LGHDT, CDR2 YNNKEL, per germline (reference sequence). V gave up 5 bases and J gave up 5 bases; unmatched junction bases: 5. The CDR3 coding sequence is TGTGCCAGCAGCTTCCAGGGGGCACGGGCCAACGTCCTGACTTTC. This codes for CASSFQGARANVLTF. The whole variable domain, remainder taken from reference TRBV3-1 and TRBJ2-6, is DTAVSQTPKYLVTQMGNDKSIKCEQNLGHDTMYWYKQDSKKFLKIMFSYNNKELIINETVPNRFSPKSPDKAHLNLHINSLELGDSAVYFCASSFQGARANVLTFGAGSRLTVL.

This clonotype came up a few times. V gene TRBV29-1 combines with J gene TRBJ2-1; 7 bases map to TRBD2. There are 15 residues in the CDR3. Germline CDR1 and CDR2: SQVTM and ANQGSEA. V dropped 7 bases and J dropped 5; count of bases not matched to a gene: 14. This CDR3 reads CSGQLGTTGNNEQFF. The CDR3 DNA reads TGCAGCGGACAACTTGGGACTACTGGGAACAATGAGCAGTTCTTC.

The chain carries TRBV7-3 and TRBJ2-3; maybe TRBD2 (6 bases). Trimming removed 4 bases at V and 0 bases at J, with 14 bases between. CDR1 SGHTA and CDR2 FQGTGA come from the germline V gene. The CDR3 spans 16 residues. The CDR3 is CASSYRTTPSTDTQYF. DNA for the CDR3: TGTGCCAGCAGCTATCGGACTACTCCTAGCACAGATACGCAGTATTTT.